This paragraph reports one T cell receptor beta chain. This sample was included in a study of blood T cell repertoires in COVID-19. Those enrolled, adults aged about 18 to 89 years, came from around 24 US areas. Clones were read by immunoSEQ multiplex PCR, and TCRdb kept only the in-frame ones, dropping some. The sample consists of 470,000 or so clones, around 90% of them appearing once. The specimen was PBMCs or T cells enriched from blood (not recorded which). This clonotype was obtained from a woman aged 18 to 35 with acute COVID-19.

The CDR3 protein is CAISEREGPSYGYTF. In DNA, the CDR3 is TGTGCCATCAGTGAGCGGGAGGGCCCTAGCTATGGCTACACCTTC. The chain has TRBV10-3 and TRBJ1-2; unclear D gene. The CDR3 is made up of 15 amino acids. V was shortened by 2 bases and J by 4 bases, with 14 bases between the two germline ends. Per the germline V gene, CDR1 is ENHRY and CDR2 is SYGVKD.